This entry lists 26 T cell receptor beta chains sequenced from one sample in a study of Ad26.COV2.S vaccination and SARS-CoV-2 variants. The treatment was: some 19 received Ad26.COV2.S at low or high dose, single or two shots; about 5 received placebo; per-sample allocation not given. Sampling happened 63 days after the first vaccine or placebo injection. TCRdb's copy holds only in-frame clones and misses some; the assay was immunoSEQ multiplex PCR. The sample includes hundreds of thousands of clones, about 87% seen only once; the top ten take around 6.1%. The starting material was peripheral blood, obtained in a trial of Ad26.COV2.S vaccine versus placebo. The receptors derive from a person between 18 and 65 years old who received the Ad26.COV2.S COVID-19 vaccine or a placebo.

This chain connects TRBV2 to TRBJ1-1, with 7 bases aligning to TRBD1. In germline, CDR1 is SNHLY, CDR2 FYNNEI. J was trimmed by 3 bases and V by 5 bases; bases with no gene match: 3. CDR3 length: 13 amino acids. CDR3 amino acids: CASSYQGDTEAFF. The CDR3 DNA reads TGTGCCAGCAGTTATCAGGGGGACACTGAAGCTTTCTTT.

This chain joins TRBV2 and TRBJ2-5; D remains unclear. Trimming took off 0 bases at V and 1 base at J, with 6 bases between the two ends. Germline lookup yields CDR1 SNHLY and CDR2 FYNNEI. CDR3 length equals 14 residues. DNA of the CDR3: TGTGCCAGCAGTGAAGCGAACAGCCAAGAGACCCAGTACTTC. It translates to CASSEANSQETQYF. Full variable domain (rest looked up from reference TRBV2 and TRBJ2-5): EPEVTQTPSHQVTQMGQEVILRCVPISNHLYFYWYRQILGQKVEFLVSFYNNEISEKSEIFDDQFSVERPDGSNFTLKIRSTKLEDSAMYFCASSEANSQETQYFGPGTRLLVL.

The chain carries TRBV4-3 and TRBJ2-3; D is unresolved. Germline CDR1 is LGHNA and CDR2 is YSLEER. The V and J ends lost 0 bases and 1 base respectively, with 8 bases between them. The CDR3 has 15 residues. The CDR3 DNA sequence: TGCGCCAGCAGCCAAGACCCTCTAGGCACAGATACGCAGTATTTT. Translated, it gives CASSQDPLGTDTQYF.

This clone was seen a handful of times. The chain recombines TRBV7-3 with TRBJ2-7; D is undetermined. Germline V gives CDR1 SGHTA, CDR2 FQGTGA. The CDR3 loop spans 14 amino acids. V lost 1 base and J lost 0, with 7 bases in between. The DNA of the CDR3 is TGTGCCAGCAGCTTAATGGGCAGCTCCTACGAGCAGTACTTC. It yields the protein CASSLMGSSYEQYF.

This CDR3 reads CAWTLRGYSYNSPLHF. The CDR3 DNA sequence: TGTGCCTGGACCCTCCGGGGTTACTCCTATAATTCACCCCTCCACTTT. The gene calls are TRBV30 and TRBJ1-6; no clear D. Looked up from germline, CDR1 is GTSNPN and CDR2 is SVGIG (reference sequence). The V end lost 4 bases, the J end lost 0 bases, and 13 bases lay between the germline ends. This CDR3 contains 16 residues.

The rearrangement joins TRBV6-5 to TRBJ1-1; maybe TRBD1 (5 bases). The germline V gene has CDR1 MNHEY and CDR2 SVGAGI. The CDR3 runs 15 residues. Trimming cost V 4 bases and J 2 bases, with 14 bases left between them. The CDR3 DNA reads as TGTGCCAGCAGTTTTCCCGGACAACATAACACTGAAGCTTTCTTT. Its protein product is CASSFPGQHNTEAFF.

With respect to this clone: Other DNA sequences in the same sample also yield this CDR3. The chain has TRBV19 and TRBJ1-3; D is undetermined. The CDR3 runs 12 residues. The germline V gene has CDR1 LNHDA and CDR2 SQIVND (reference sequence). The ends were cut back, 5 bases at V and 0 bases at J, with 2 bases in the middle. The CDR3 here is CASSFSGNTIYF. The CDR3 DNA reads as TGTGCCAGTAGTTTCTCTGGAAACACCATATATTTT. The whole variable domain, filled in from reference TRBV19 and TRBJ1-3, reads DGGITQSPKYLFRKEGQNVTLSCEQNLNHDAMYWYRQDPGQGLRLIYYSQIVNDFQKGDIAEGYSVSREKKESFPLTVTSAQKNPTAFYLCASSFSGNTIYFGEGSWLTVV.

The V and J genes are TRBV10-3 and TRBJ2-6; the D gene is possibly TRBD2 (7 bases). CDR1 and CDR2 (germline): ENHRY, SYGVKD. V lost 10 bases, J lost 2 bases, and 12 bases lay in between. The CDR3 sequence is 14 residues long. CDR3 sequence reads: CATSGGPGANVLTF. The CDR3 nucleotides are TGTGCCACTTCCGGGGGGCCTGGGGCCAACGTCCTGACTTTC.

This clone occurred once. The CDR3: CASSDRQGAGNTIYF. The CDR3 DNA reads as TGTGCCAGCAGCGATCGACAGGGCGCTGGAAACACCATATATTTT. The V and J genes are TRBV9 and TRBJ1-3, with 7 positions matching TRBD1. CDR3 length: 15 amino acids. Germline V CDR1 and CDR2: SGDLS, YYNGEE. The V and J ends lost 3 bases and 2 bases, in that order; junction bases with no gene match: 5.

This rearrangement joins TRBV6-5 to TRBJ1-1, with TRBD1 matching over 8 bases. Trimming removed 5 bases from V and 1 base from J; junction bases left unmatched: 6. The CDR3 runs 15 residues. Germline V gene data show CDR1 as MNHEY and CDR2 as SVGAGI. DNA of the CDR3: TGTGCCAGCAGTAAATCCGGGACAGGGAACACTGAAGCTTTCTTT. The encoded protein is CASSKSGTGNTEAFF.

The chain carries TRBV7-6 and TRBJ2-7, with a weak D call TRBD2 (7 bases). Looked up from germline, CDR1 is SGHVS and CDR2 is FNYEAQ. CDR3 length equals 16 residues. Trimming shortened V by 1 base and J by 5 bases, and 18 bases separated the two germline ends. The CDR3 DNA reads TGTGCCAGCAGCTTAGTGGCCCCCCGGGGGGCTGACGAGCAGTACTTC. Translating it yields CASSLVAPRGADEQYF.

The chain joins TRBV7-3 to TRBJ1-1; a weak D match, TRBD1 (5 bases). Per germline, CDR1 SGHTA and CDR2 FQGTGA. The CDR3 loop spans 14 amino acids. Trimming left V 1 base short and J 5 bases short, with 11 bases between. CDR3 region: CASSLNTGGTEAFF. The CDR3 DNA follows: TGTGCCAGCAGCTTAAATACAGGAGGGACTGAAGCTTTCTTT.

This clone was found once. The V call is TRBV28, the J call TRBJ2-5; D unresolved. V gave up 11 bases and J gave up 3 bases, with 10 bases separating them. This CDR3 is built from 11 residues. CDR1 MDHEN and CDR2 SYDVKM come from the germline V gene. The CDR3 protein is CAATRKETQYF. CDR3 DNA: TGTGCCGCCACCAGGAAAGAGACCCAGTACTTC.

The CDR3 region is CASSGGQESNEKLFF. The DNA for the CDR3 is TGTGCCAGCAGCGGAGGACAGGAGTCTAATGAAAAACTGTTTTTT. The gene calls are TRBV7-9 and TRBJ1-4; TRBD1 matches at 7 bases. The CDR3 is 15 residues long. V lost 5 bases, J lost 3 bases, and 6 bases stayed unmatched. Germline values: CDR1 SEHNR, CDR2 FQNEAQ (reference sequence).

The chain uses TRBV7-6 and TRBJ2-5, with 7 bases aligning to TRBD1. The CDR3 length is 16 residues. Germline assignment: CDR1 SGHVS and CDR2 FNYEAQ. J gave up 0 bases and V 4 bases, and 8 bases lay outside the gene matches. The DNA for the CDR3 is TGTGCCAGCAGCTGGCCGGGACAGCACTACCAAGAGACCCAGTACTTC. Translating gives CASSWPGQHYQETQYF.

The J gene is TRBJ1-6, the V gene TRBV30; D is unclear. This CDR3 spans 13 amino acids. Trimming took off 5 bases at V and 6 bases at J, with 11 bases between the two ends. The germline V gene has CDR1 GTSNPN and CDR2 SVGIG (reference sequence). The CDR3 reads CAWGRLGNSPLHF. In DNA, the CDR3 is TGTGCCTGGGGGAGGTTGGGTAATTCACCCCTCCACTTT.

V usage is TRBV19 and J usage is TRBJ1-6; D is unclear. The CDR3 has 15 residues. Trimming removed 8 bases from V and 4 bases from J, with 15 bases in between. The germline CDR1 and CDR2 sequences are LNHDA and SQIVND (reference sequence). CDR3: CASGEDPVYNSPLHF. The CDR3 DNA is TGTGCCAGTGGAGAGGATCCCGTTTATAATTCACCCCTCCACTTT. Looking up the rest from reference TRBV19 and TRBJ1-6 gives the full variable domain: DGGITQSPKYLFRKEGQNVTLSCEQNLNHDAMYWYRQDPGQGLRLIYYSQIVNDFQKGDIAEGYSVSREKKESFPLTVTSAQKNPTAFYLCASGEDPVYNSPLHFGNGTRLTVT.

The chain employs TRBV4-1 and TRBJ2-5; 14 nucleotides agree with TRBD2. V was pared by 4 bases and J by 4 bases, with 2 bases of the junction left unmatched. The CDR3 extends over 15 amino acids. Germline CDR1 is MGHRA and CDR2 is YSYEKL. As DNA, the CDR3 is TGCGCCAGCAGCCGCGGACTAGCGGGAGGAGAGACCCAGTACTTC. Translating it yields CASSRGLAGGETQYF.

This clone was seen a few times. The chain recombines TRBV6-5 with TRBJ1-6, with D perhaps matching TRBD1 (6 bases). The CDR3 is 11 residues long. V lost 6 bases, J lost 9 bases, and 6 bases lay in between. Germline V CDR1 and CDR2: MNHEY, SVGAGI. The CDR3 DNA is TGTGCCAGCAGCAGGGGTTCACCCCTCCACTTT. Its protein is CASSRGSPLHF.

This chain uses TRBV30 with TRBJ2-7; possible D gene TRBD1, 6 bases. Between the trimmed V and J ends, which lost 5 bases and 2 bases, there was a span of 10 bases. The germline CDR1 and CDR2 sequences are GTSNPN and SVGIG (reference sequence). CDR3 size: 12 residues. CDR3 in amino acids: CAWDRQAYEQYF. CDR3 DNA: TGTGCCTGGGATAGACAGGCCTACGAGCAGTACTTC.

The V call is TRBV5-1, the J call TRBJ2-5; D is unclear. The CDR3 runs to 16 residues. The V and J ends lost 1 base and 2 bases respectively, with 15 bases between them. Germline CDR1 reads SGHRS; CDR2 reads YFSETQ. The DNA for the CDR3 is TGCGCCAGCAGCTTGAGGATCTATCAGAGACAAGAGACCCAGTACTTC. Residues: CASSLRIYQRQETQYF.

The chain recombines TRBV28 with TRBJ2-1; 9 nucleotides align to TRBD2. V trimming: 6 bases; J trimming: 7 bases; junction bases outside the gene matches: 10. CDR3 size: 15 residues. CDR1 MDHEN and CDR2 SYDVKM come from the germline V gene. CDR3 nucleotides: TGTGCCAGCAGCGTAGCTAGCGGGGTACCTAATGAGCAGTTCTTC. Encoded protein: CASSVASGVPNEQFF.

The chain recombines TRBV7-2 with TRBJ2-7, with D possibly matching TRBD2 (6 bases). The V gene lost 5 bases and the J gene lost 2 bases, with 13 bases spanning the gap. This CDR3 comprises 14 residues. CDR1 SGHTA and CDR2 FQGNSA come from the germline V gene. The CDR3 loop reads CASSNLIAAYEQYF. The CDR3, as DNA: TGTGCCAGCAGCAATCTGATAGCGGCCTACGAGCAGTACTTC.

The gene calls are TRBV3-1 (or the pseudogene TRBV3-2) and TRBJ1-1; D not resolved. This CDR3 has 16 amino acids. The germline V gene has CDR1 LGHDT and CDR2 YNNKEL (reference sequence). With 0 bases removed from V and 0 bases from J, the gap between germline ends came to 11 bases. CDR3 sequence: CASSQDLKIMNTEAFF. In DNA form, the CDR3 reads TGTGCCAGCAGCCAAGATCTCAAGATTATGAACACTGAAGCTTTCTTT.

V is TRBV7-2 and J is TRBJ2-3; no clear D. Germline V CDR1 and CDR2: SGHTA, FQGNSA. The CDR3 spans 14 residues. The V end lost 0 bases, the J end lost 4 bases, and 8 bases lay between the germline ends. The CDR3 DNA reads TGTGCCAGCAGCTTAGCAGGTCCGGCAGATACGCAGTATTTT. It translates to CASSLAGPADTQYF.

The J gene is TRBJ2-3, the V gene TRBV11-2, with TRBD2 identical over 7 bases. CDR3 length: 15 residues. V gave up 7 bases and J gave up 0 bases; unmatched junction bases: 7. Germline V gives CDR1 SGHAT, CDR2 FQNNGV. The CDR3 sequence: CASTPLGGSTDTQYF. In DNA, the CDR3 is TGTGCCAGCACCCCCTTGGGAGGGAGCACAGATACGCAGTATTTT.